Below, 24 T cell receptor beta chains from the same sample are listed, as sequenced in a study of glioma-infiltrating T cells. Using RNA template, CDR3s of TCR alpha and beta were amplified with iRepertoire arm-PCR. TCRdb fed the multiplex PCR reads into MiXCR, producing one record per CDR3 protein. The sample lists about 140,000 distinct CDR3 sequences; 35% to 50% were seen once. Sample: glioma tissue, nonneoplastic brain tissue, or PBMCs (not recorded which). Receptors originate from a human donor with low-grade glioma or glioblastoma, undergoing nonglioma brain surgery, or in good health (not recorded which).

This clonotype showed up just a few times. This rearrangement joins TRBV4-2 to TRBJ1-1; no clear D gene. Trimming shortened V by 6 bases and J by 1 base, and 12 bases separated the two germline ends. CDR1 and CDR2 (germline): LGHNA, YNFKEQ. CDR3 length equals 14 residues. The CDR3 region has the DNA TGTGCCAGCAGTTTCTCACATGGGAACACTGAAGCTTTCTTT. Its protein product is CASSFSHGNTEAFF.

The genes are TRBV20-1 and TRBJ2-5, with D maybe TRBD2 (6 bases). The V and J ends lost 3 bases and 5 bases respectively, with 16 bases between them. This CDR3 is built from 14 residues. Germline lookup yields CDR1 DFQATT and CDR2 SNEGSKA (reference sequence). The CDR3 reads CSASEGLQEETQYF. Written as DNA, the CDR3 is TGCAGTGCTAGTGAGGGACTGCAGGAGGAGACCCAGTACTTC.

There are many counts of this clonotype. V is TRBV4-2 and J is TRBJ1-5; D is unclear. Germline loops: CDR1 LGHNA, CDR2 YNFKEQ. V lost 2 bases to trimming and J lost 0 bases, with 8 bases between them. CDR3 length: 15 residues. The CDR3, as DNA: TGTGCCAGCAGCCAAAGCAGTTATAGCAATCAGCCCCAGCATTTT. Its protein is CASSQSSYSNQPQHF.

The sample holds a few counts of this clonotype. The chain carries TRBV6-2 or TRBV6-3 and TRBJ1-1; D unclear. Trimming left V 6 bases short and J 3 bases short, with 11 bases between. CDR3 length: 13 residues. From germline, CDR1 is MNHEY and CDR2 SVGEGT. The CDR3 protein is CASSLGRHTEAFF. The CDR3, as DNA: TGTGCCAGCAGCTTGGGAAGGCACACTGAAGCTTTCTTT.

This chain connects TRBV12-3 or TRBV12-4 to TRBJ1-1; a weak D match, TRBD1 (6 bases). The CDR3 contains 12 residues. Deletions cut 8 bases from V and 0 bases from J, with 7 bases between. The CDR3 region is CASGGMNTEAFF. DNA of the CDR3: TGTGCCAGCGGGGGCATGAACACTGAAGCTTTCTTT.

V is TRBV20-1 and J is TRBJ2-7, with 8 bases identical to TRBD2. The CDR3 is 17 amino acids. Per germline, CDR1 DFQATT and CDR2 SNEGSKA (reference sequence). V dropped 1 base and J dropped 0; count of bases not matched to a gene: 11. CDR3 protein: CSARAGLAGQSSYEQYF. CDR3 in DNA: TGCAGTGCTAGAGCCGGATTAGCGGGGCAGAGCTCCTACGAGCAGTACTTC.

This clonotype was recorded many times. This chain connects TRBV27 to TRBJ1-1, with no clear D. The CDR3 runs 16 residues. The V end was cut by 3 bases, the J end by 1 base, with 15 bases between. Germline V gene sequence: CDR1 MNHEY, CDR2 SMNVEV (reference sequence). CDR3 sequence: CASSFGSPKPNTEAFF. DNA for the CDR3: TGTGCCAGCAGTTTTGGGAGCCCGAAACCGAACACTGAAGCTTTCTTT.

This clonotype was counted only a few times. The chain links TRBV24-1 to TRBJ1-5; 11 nucleotides align to TRBD1. The germline V gene encodes CDR1 KGHDR and CDR2 SFDVKD. The CDR3 length is 16 residues. With V trimmed by 3 bases and J by 4 bases, 4 bases remained unmatched. The CDR3: CATSDPGQGGNQPQHF. The CDR3 DNA sequence: TGTGCCACCAGTGATCCGGGACAGGGGGGAAATCAGCCCCAGCATTTT.

CDR3 region: CASSQEGRGTEAFF. The CDR3 coding sequence is TGCGCCAGCAGCCAAGAGGGTCGAGGGACTGAAGCTTTCTTT. The chain couples TRBV4-1 to TRBJ1-1, with D hard to call. This CDR3 contains 14 residues. Trimming took off 0 bases at V and 5 bases at J, with 10 bases between the two ends. Germline loops: CDR1 MGHRA, CDR2 YSYEKL.

This clonotype was counted many times. The chain links TRBV28 to TRBJ1-1, with 8 bases lining up with TRBD1. The CDR3 length is 11 residues. Germline V gene data show CDR1 as MDHEN and CDR2 as SYDVKM. V gave up 7 bases and J gave up 8 bases; unmatched junction bases: 3. This CDR3 reads CASKRTGEAFF. The DNA of the CDR3 is TGTGCCAGCAAGAGGACAGGGGAAGCTTTCTTT.

This clonotype has at least ten counts. The chain combines TRBV20-1 with TRBJ2-1; D gene ambiguous. This CDR3 has 14 residues. Germline CDR1 DFQATT, CDR2 SNEGSKA (reference sequence). V was clipped by 3 bases and J by 8 bases, with 17 bases between them. The CDR3 nucleotides are TGCAGTGCTAGGTTATGGACCATCAACGATGAGCAGTTCTTC. Translating it yields CSARLWTINDEQFF.

Ten or more counts support this clonotype. The chain links TRBV7-9 to TRBJ2-3, with TRBD2 matching 10 bases. Germline-derived CDR1 and CDR2 are SEHNR and FQNEAQ (reference sequence). The CDR3 contains 15 residues. Trimming took 6 bases from V and 6 from J; bases not matched to a gene: 9. DNA for the CDR3: TGTGCCAGCAGTAGGGCTAGCGGGGGACCCGATACGCAGTATTTT. Amino acids: CASSRASGGPDTQYF.

The chain uses TRBV2 and TRBJ2-5, with 9 bases lining up with TRBD2. TRBJ2-1 explains the end of the DNA better; the J call may be wrong. Germline values: CDR1 SNHLY, CDR2 FYNNEI. CDR3 length: 16 residues. CDR3 in DNA: TGTGCCAGCAGTTTCAGACTAGCGGTCGCCTACAATGAGCAGTTCTTC. Translation: CASSFRLAVAYNEQFF.

Only a few counts were recorded for this clonotype. The chain is built from TRBV6-1 and TRBJ1-6; the D is unclear. The CDR3 loop spans 12 amino acids. Trimming took 6 bases from V and 8 from J, leaving 8 bases between them. Germline values: CDR1 MNHNS, CDR2 SASEGT. The CDR3 nucleotides read TGTGCCAGCAGCCGGCAAGATTCACCCCTCCACTTT. Amino acids: CASSRQDSPLHF.

This clonotype was observed a few times. This rearrangement joins TRBV20-1 to TRBJ1-3; tentative D call: TRBD1 (5 bases). The germline CDR1 and CDR2 sequences are DFQATT and SNEGSKA (reference sequence). Between the trimmed V and J ends, which lost 0 bases and 0 bases, there was a span of 9 bases. This CDR3 has 15 residues. The DNA of the CDR3 is TGCAGTGCTAGAGATCGGGGGACCTCTGGAAACACCATATATTTT. Amino acids: CSARDRGTSGNTIYF.

The genes are TRBV29-1 and TRBJ1-2; weak D call: TRBD1 (5 bases). V dropped 7 bases and J dropped 5 bases, with 17 bases sitting between them. The CDR3 totals 13 residues. From germline, CDR1 is SQVTM and CDR2 ANQGSEA. The chain's CDR3 is CSAHEGTNYGYTF. The DNA of the CDR3 is TGCAGCGCACATGAGGGGACGAATTATGGCTACACCTTC.

The chain links TRBV7-2 to TRBJ1-2; the D gene is possibly TRBD1 (5 bases). This CDR3 is 15 amino acids long. The V end was cut by 5 bases, the J end by 7 bases, with 20 bases between. CDR1 and CDR2 (germline): SGHTA, FQGNSA. CDR3 protein: CASSRLGDPGGGYTF. CDR3 sequence (DNA): TGTGCCAGCAGCCGGCTGGGGGATCCGGGGGGTGGCTACACCTTC.

This clonotype was seen only a few times. The CDR3 DNA sequence: TGTGCCAGCAGTGAAGTCCCTCCGATGGACTACAATGAGCAGTTCTTC. This gives the protein CASSEVPPMDYNEQFF. The rearrangement uses TRBV2 and TRBJ2-1; D is ambiguous. From germline, CDR1 is SNHLY and CDR2 FYNNEI. The V end lost 1 base, the J end lost 3 bases, and 13 bases lay between the germline ends. This CDR3 has 16 residues.

The rearrangement joins TRBV20-1 to TRBJ2-1, with TRBD1 matching over 11 bases. Germline V gene sequence: CDR1 DFQATT, CDR2 SNEGSKA (reference sequence). The CDR3 consists of 14 residues. The CDR3 loop is CTLEGQGVIGEQFF. The CDR3, as DNA: TGCACCCTGGAGGGACAGGGGGTGATAGGTGAGCAGTTCTTC.

The table lists this clonotype with many counts. J is TRBJ2-3 and V is TRBV6-1; D remains ambiguous. This CDR3 comprises 12 residues. The germline V gene encodes CDR1 MNHNS and CDR2 SASEGT. The V gene lost 1 base and the J gene lost 10 bases, with 9 bases spanning the gap. The DNA for the CDR3 is TGTGCCAGCAGTGAAGTCCGGCCCGCGCAGTATTTT. Residues: CASSEVRPAQYF.

This clonotype was observed a handful of times. The chain joins TRBV12-3 or TRBV12-4 to TRBJ1-1; D gene uncertain. The length of the CDR3 is 13 residues. Trimming pared 7 bases from V and 3 bases from J, leaving 12 bases between. The chain's CDR3 is CASIGLGDTEAFF. DNA for the CDR3: TGTGCCAGCATTGGGTTAGGAGACACTGAAGCTTTCTTT.

In this sample, this clonotype turned up a few times. This sequence joins TRBV2 and TRBJ1-1, with D unresolved. Trimming removed 8 bases at V and 7 bases at J, with 11 bases between. The CDR3 runs 11 residues. Germline values: CDR1 SNHLY, CDR2 FYNNEI. CDR3 loop: CASGRGYEAFF. The CDR3 DNA sequence: TGTGCCAGCGGACGTGGGTATGAAGCTTTCTTT.

This clonotype was detected only a few times. The chain combines TRBV12-3 or TRBV12-4 with TRBJ2-2; 7 bases align to TRBD1. There are 14 residues in the CDR3. The CDR3 is CAIPGLGGSGELFF. The CDR3 nucleotides are TGTGCGATTCCTGGCCTAGGGGGCTCCGGGGAGCTGTTTTTT.

The chain is built from TRBV19 and TRBJ1-5; TRBD1 matches 9 bases. The CDR3 is made up of 13 amino acids. Per germline, CDR1 LNHDA and CDR2 SQIVND (reference sequence). The trim removed 10 bases at V and 3 bases at J, leaving 4 bases unmatched. The CDR3 loop is CATRDRDNQPQHF. CDR3 DNA: TGTGCCACCCGGGACAGGGACAATCAGCCCCAGCATTTT. Full variable domain (missing parts from reference TRBV19 and TRBJ1-5): DGGITQSPKYLFRKEGQNVTLSCEQNLNHDAMYWYRQDPGQGLRLIYYSQIVNDFQKGDIAEGYSVSREKKESFPLTVTSAQKNPTAFYLCATRDRDNQPQHFGDGTRLSIL.